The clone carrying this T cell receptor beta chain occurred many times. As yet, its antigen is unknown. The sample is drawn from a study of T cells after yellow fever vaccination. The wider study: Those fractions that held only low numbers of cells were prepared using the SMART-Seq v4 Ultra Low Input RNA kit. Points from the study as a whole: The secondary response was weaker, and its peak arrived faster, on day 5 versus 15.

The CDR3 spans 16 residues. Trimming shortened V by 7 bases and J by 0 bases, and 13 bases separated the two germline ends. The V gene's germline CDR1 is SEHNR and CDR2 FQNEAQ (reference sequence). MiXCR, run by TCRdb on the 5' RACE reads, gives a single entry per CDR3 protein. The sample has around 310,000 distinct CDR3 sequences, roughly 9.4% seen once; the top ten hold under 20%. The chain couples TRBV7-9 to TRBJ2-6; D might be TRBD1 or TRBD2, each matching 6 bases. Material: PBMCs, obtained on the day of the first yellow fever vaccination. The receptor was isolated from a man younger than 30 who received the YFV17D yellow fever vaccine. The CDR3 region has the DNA TGTGCCAGCATCGAGGGGGGTAACTCTGGGGCCAACGTCCTGACTTTC. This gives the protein CASIEGGNSGANVLTF. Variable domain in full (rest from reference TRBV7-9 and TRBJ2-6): DTGVSQNPRHKITKRGQNVTFRCDPISEHNRLYWYRQTLGQGPEFLTYFQNEAQLEKSRLLSDRFSAERPKGSFSTLEIQRTEQGDSAMYLCASIEGGNSGANVLTFGAGSRLTVL.